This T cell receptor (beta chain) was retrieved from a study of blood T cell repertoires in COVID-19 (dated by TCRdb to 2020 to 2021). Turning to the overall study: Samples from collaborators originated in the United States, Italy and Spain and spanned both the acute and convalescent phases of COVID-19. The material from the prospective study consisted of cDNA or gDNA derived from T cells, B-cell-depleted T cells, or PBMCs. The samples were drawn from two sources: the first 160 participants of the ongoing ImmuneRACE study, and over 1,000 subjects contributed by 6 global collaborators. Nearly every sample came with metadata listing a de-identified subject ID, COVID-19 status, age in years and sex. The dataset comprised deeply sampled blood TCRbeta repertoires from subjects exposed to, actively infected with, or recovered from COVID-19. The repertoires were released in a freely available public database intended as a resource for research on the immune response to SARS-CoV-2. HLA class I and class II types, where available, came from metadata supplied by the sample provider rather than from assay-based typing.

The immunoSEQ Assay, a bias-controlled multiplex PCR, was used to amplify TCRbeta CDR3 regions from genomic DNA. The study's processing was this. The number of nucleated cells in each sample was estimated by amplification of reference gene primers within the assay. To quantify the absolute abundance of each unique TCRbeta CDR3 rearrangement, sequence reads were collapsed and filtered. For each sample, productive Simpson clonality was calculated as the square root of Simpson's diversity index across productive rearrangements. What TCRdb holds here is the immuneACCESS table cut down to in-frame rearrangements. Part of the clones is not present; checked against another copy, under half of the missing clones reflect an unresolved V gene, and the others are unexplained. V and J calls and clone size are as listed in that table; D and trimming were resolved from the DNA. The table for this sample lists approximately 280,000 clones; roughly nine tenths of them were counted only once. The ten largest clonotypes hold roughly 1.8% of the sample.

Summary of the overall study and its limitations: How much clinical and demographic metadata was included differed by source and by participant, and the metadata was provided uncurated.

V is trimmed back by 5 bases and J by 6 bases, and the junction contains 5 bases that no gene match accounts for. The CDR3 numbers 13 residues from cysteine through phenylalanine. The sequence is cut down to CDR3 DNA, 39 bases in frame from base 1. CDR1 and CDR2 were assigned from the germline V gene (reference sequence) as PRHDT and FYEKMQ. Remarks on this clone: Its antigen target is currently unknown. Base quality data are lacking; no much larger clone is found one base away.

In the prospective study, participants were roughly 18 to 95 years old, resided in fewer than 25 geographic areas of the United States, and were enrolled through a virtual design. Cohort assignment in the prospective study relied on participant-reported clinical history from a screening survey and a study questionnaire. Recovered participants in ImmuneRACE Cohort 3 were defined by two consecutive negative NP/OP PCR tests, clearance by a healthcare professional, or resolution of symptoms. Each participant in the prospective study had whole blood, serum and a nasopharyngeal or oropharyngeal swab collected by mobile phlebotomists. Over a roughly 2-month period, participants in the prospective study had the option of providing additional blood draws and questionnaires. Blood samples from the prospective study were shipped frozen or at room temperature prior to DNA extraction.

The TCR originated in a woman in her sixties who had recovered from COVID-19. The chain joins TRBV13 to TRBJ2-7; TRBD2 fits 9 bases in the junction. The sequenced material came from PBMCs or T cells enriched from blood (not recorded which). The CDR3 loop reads CASSPGTSFEQYF. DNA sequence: TGTGCCAGCAGCCCTGGGACTAGCTTCGAGCAGTACTTC.